This TCR beta chain was captured in a study of regulatory T cells in long-lasting Graves disease (dated by TCRdb to 2020 to 2022). General notes on the study: Newly diagnosed Graves' disease patients had taken antithyroid drugs for less than 3 months. A total of about 33 samples underwent TCR sequencing: roughly 13 from persistent and some 20 from newly diagnosed Graves' disease patients. Patients with persistent Graves' disease were compared with patients with newly diagnosed Graves' disease using TCR sequencing and RNA sequencing of peripheral blood. The study took place in China and was registered as a clinical trial.

The library came from multiplex PCR. Sequencing took place on an Illumina HiSeq 4000. To build TCR beta libraries, CDR3 regions were amplified by Arm-PCR using iRepertoire HTBI primers. Before sequencing, the PCR products underwent gel purification. Per the source publication's procedure: A total of 60 to 80 TRBV and under 15 TRBJ segments were identified across samples and were used for gene usage analysis of CDR3 amino acid clonotypes. Filtered high-quality paired reads were merged into contigs using COPE and FqMerger. BLAST was used to align contigs to IMGT TRBV, TRBD and TRBJ reference genes, with CDR3 defined following IMGT. Clonotypes above 0.1% frequency were classified as highly expanded clones. Shannon entropy was used to measure repertoire diversity, and the Gini coefficient was used to measure V-J evenness. A clonotype found in more than one individual was treated as public. In TCRdb, the public reads were trimmed at Q25 with fastp and aligned with MiXCR, with productive beta chains retained. Under each unique CDR3 protein, matching rows form one entry showing the most common genes and DNA. V and J calls and clone size were set by TCRdb, not the authors. The table for this sample lists 300,000 to 400,000 distinct CDR3 sequences; 15% to 20% of them were counted only once. Around 36% of the sample belongs to the ten largest clones.

There are many counts of this clonotype. What antigen it recognizes has not been identified. Base qualities were left out, and no much larger clone turns up one base away. General findings and caveats noted by the study authors: The small sample size was acknowledged by the authors as a limitation that may reduce accuracy. Sequencing and analysis were restricted to the TCR beta chain. Because the primary lesion, thyroid tissue, could not be accessed, the study looked at peripheral blood alone. Patients with persistent disease shared more public clonotypes (around 2,500) than newly diagnosed patients did (about 970). Lower TCR Shannon entropy and fewer highly expanded clones were observed in persistent Graves' disease patients than in newly diagnosed patients, which suggested clonal expansion.

This specimen's time point label, per the study, means: newly diagnosed GD, antithyroid drugs for less than 3 months. For both TCR sequencing and RNA sequencing, RNA was extracted from PBMCs using TRIzol. Graves' disease was diagnosed according to American Thyroid Association guidelines. Patients were recruited from an endocrinology department in Xi'an, China. From each patient, 7.5 to 10 milliliters of peripheral blood was collected into an EDTA anticoagulant tube. PBMCs were isolated by Ficoll Paque Plus density gradient separation without further T cell sorting. An Agilent 2100 Bioanalyzer and agarose gel were used to check RNA quality, and a NanoDrop 2000 was used to measure RNA concentration. The TCR comes from a female donor with Graves disease. The material was peripheral blood mononuclear cells (PBMCs), obtained at new diagnosis, from a patient treated with antithyroid drugs.

The DNA sequence is as follows: TGCAGTGCTAGACCGTACCCTAGCACAGATACGCAGTATTTT. This encodes CSARPYPSTDTQYF. Recombination linked TRBV20-1 to TRBJ2-3; there is no confident call for the D gene. The germline V gene (reference sequence) supplies CDR1 DFQATT and CDR2 SNEGSKA. The V end loses 2 bases and the J end loses 0 bases, and a stretch of 9 bases separates them. The CDR3 has 14 amino acids, counting the end cysteine and phenylalanine. The kept DNA is CDR3 alone, 42 bases in frame from the first base.